These T cell receptor beta chains were read from a single sample in a study of shared clonotypes between healthy human individuals. Profiled with immunoSEQ multiplex PCR; TCRdb holds only in-frame clones, not every one. The data contain 2,500,000 or so clones, around 93% of them singletons. Source material: naive CD4+ T cells from PBMCs. These TCRs come from a man between 18 and 35 years old in good health. Some clones in this sample may be carry-over from other donors' samples. The CDR3 runs from the conserved cysteine through the conserved F or W. D genes are given only for firm matches. Some rows have no size entry. The others give once, few or many, or a class for an expanded clone.

d_call j_call clone_size v_call cdr3_aa cdr3_nt
TRBD2 TRBJ2-7 . TRBV27 CASSRLAGGPSPNEQYF TGTGCCAGCAGCCGACTAGCGGGAGGGCCGAGTCCGAACGAGCAGTACTTC
. TRBJ2-3 . TRBV28 CASKVGWTDTQYF TGTGCCAGCAAGGTGGGGTGGACAGATACGCAGTATTTT
. TRBJ2-4 . TRBV10-1 CASSDRGLGKNIQYF TGCGCCAGCAGCGATCGGGGCTTAGGCAAAAACATTCAGTACTTC
TRBD2 TRBJ2-2 . TRBV2 CASSFSGGGAGELFF TGTGCCAGCAGTTTTAGCGGGGGTGGGGCCGGGGAGCTGTTTTTT
. TRBJ2-7 . TRBV2 CASSESPTAGKQYF TGTGCCAGCAGTGAAAGTCCCACGGCGGGGAAGCAGTACTTC
. TRBJ2-5 . TRBV25-1 CASSGPGQETQYF TGTGCCAGCAGTGGCCCAGGACAAGAGACCCAGTACTTC
. TRBJ2-7 . TRBV5-1 CASSGPSYEQYF TGCGCCAGTAGTGGCCCTAGCTACGAGCAGTACTTC
. TRBJ1-2 . TRBV27 CASSYHTGTSYTF TGTGCCAGCAGTTACCACACAGGGACTAGCTACACCTTC
TRBD2 TRBJ2-2 . TRBV4-1 CASSHSPALAGGPGNTGELFF TGCGCCAGCAGCCATTCACCGGCCCTAGCGGGAGGGCCTGGGAACACCGGGGAGCTGTTTTTT
TRBD2 TRBJ2-2 . TRBV25-1 CATSPAGAAGELFF TGTGCCACCTCTCCGGCGGGAGCGGCCGGGGAGCTGTTTTTT
TRBD2 TRBJ2-2 once TRBV7-2 CASRAGSGSNGGELFF TGTGCCAGCAGGGCGGGTAGCGGGAGTAATGGCGGGGAGCTGTTTTTT
. TRBJ1-3 . TRBV6-6 CASSSAGGLSGNTIYF TGTGCCAGCAGTTCGGCCGGGGGTCTTAGTGGAAACACCATATATTTT
. TRBJ2-1 . TRBV18 CASSPMHSSYNEQFF TGTGCCAGCTCACCAATGCATAGCTCCTACAATGAGCAGTTCTTC
. TRBJ1-2 . TRBV6-9 CASSYSGTSYGYTF TGTGCCAGCAGTTACTCCGGCACATCCTATGGCTACACCTTC
. TRBJ2-7 once TRBV6-1 CASSEAGTLSYEQYF TGTGCCAGCAGTGAAGCGGGGACCCTCTCCTACGAGCAGTACTTC
. TRBJ2-3 . TRBV4-3 CASSLDGTGITDTQYF TGCGCCAGCAGCCTCGATGGGACGGGCATCACAGATACGCAGTATTTT
TRBD1 TRBJ2-7 . TRBV28 CATISTGRDEQYF TGTGCCACCATATCGACAGGGCGGGACGAGCAGTACTTC
TRBD1 TRBJ1-4 . TRBV6-1 CASTGGVTNEKLFF TGTGCCAGCACAGGGGGGGTAACTAATGAAAAACTGTTTTTT
. TRBJ2-6 . TRBV27 CASSSGSGANVLTF TGTGCCAGCAGCAGCGGGTCTGGGGCCAACGTCCTGACTTTC
. TRBJ2-7 . TRBV18 CASSPPDATYEQYF TGTGCCAGCTCACCACCCGACGCGACCTACGAGCAGTACTTC
TRBD2 TRBJ2-1 . TRBV19 CASSTNSGSSYNEQFF TGTGCCAGTAGTACCAATAGCGGGAGCTCCTACAATGAGCAGTTCTTC
TRBD2 TRBJ2-5 . TRBV5-1 CASSLSSGKETQYF TGCGCCAGCAGCTTGTCTAGCGGTAAAGAGACCCAGTACTTC